Sequencing of this T cell receptor (beta chain) was carried out in a study of radiotherapy plus CTLA-4 blockade in lung cancer. Whole-study context: Across the patients, objective responses occurred in about 19%, and disease control in under 40%.

On this clone itself: Antigen: not known.

Notes on the study in general: TCR clones from tumors expanded in blood after radiotherapy plus ipilimumab. Per reports, early blood T cell clone dynamics, plus interferon-beta, forecast response most strongly.

Assay: immunoSEQ multiplex PCR; the TCRdb copy retains only in-frame clones and omits some. The sample carries 70,000 to 95,000 clones, about four fifths recorded once. Patients had chemo-refractory metastatic non-small-cell lung cancer and received focal radiation plus CTLA-4 blockade that used ipilimumab. Germline CDR1 and CDR2: SGHNT and YYREEE (reference sequence). This CDR3 has 14 amino acids. V lost 0 bases and J 2 bases, leaving 7 bases between the germline ends. The specimen was peripheral blood, collected from a patient treated with radiotherapy plus ipilimumab. This clonotype originated in a human donor with non-small cell lung cancer that progressed on radiotherapy plus ipilimumab. V usage is TRBV5-4 and J usage is TRBJ2-3; D remains unclear. CDR3 in DNA: TGTGCCAGCAGCTTGGCGCCCCACACAGATACGCAGTATTTT. It translates to CASSLAPHTDTQYF.